This T cell receptor beta chain was documented in a study of CD8 T cells in Susac syndrome. This CDR3 comprises 14 residues. Looked up from germline, CDR1 is DFQATT and CDR2 is SNEGSKA (reference sequence). The V gene lost 1 base and the J gene lost 0 bases, with 7 bases spanning the gap. Random hexamers primed reverse transcription of roughly 0.45 to 1 ug RNA. TCRdb processed the immunoSEQ multiplex PCR reads anew with MiXCR; each CDR3 protein has one entry. This sample carries roughly 200,000 distinct CDR3 sequences, just under 95% of them seen once, and the ten largest clones take 0.099%. This clonotype originated in a human donor with Susac syndrome. What was sequenced was CD4+ T cells from PBMCs. The chain is built from TRBV20-1 and TRBJ1-5, with D possibly TRBD1 on 5 matching bases. The CDR3 sequence is CSARGGSSNQPQHF. CDR3 bases: TGCAGTGCTAGAGGGGGGTCTAGCAATCAGCCCCAGCATTTT.